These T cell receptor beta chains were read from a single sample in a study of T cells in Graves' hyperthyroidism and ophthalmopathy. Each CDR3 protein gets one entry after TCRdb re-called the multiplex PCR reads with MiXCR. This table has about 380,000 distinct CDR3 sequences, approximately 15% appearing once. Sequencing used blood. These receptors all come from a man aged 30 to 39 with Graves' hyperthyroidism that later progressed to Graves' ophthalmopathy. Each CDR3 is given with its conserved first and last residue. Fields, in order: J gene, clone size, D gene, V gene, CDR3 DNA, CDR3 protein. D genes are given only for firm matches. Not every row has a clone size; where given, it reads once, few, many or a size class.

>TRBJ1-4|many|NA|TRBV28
TGTGCCAGCAGTTTGGCCGCTACACTCGGTGAAAAACTGTTTTTT
CASSLAATLGEKLFF
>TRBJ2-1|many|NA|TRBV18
TGTGCCAGCTCACCGCGAGGACGCGAGCAGTTCTTC
CASSPRGREQFF
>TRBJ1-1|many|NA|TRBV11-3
TGTGCCAGCAGCTTAGAGCTCACAGGGCATCACGCAACTGAAGCTTTCTTT
CASSLELTGHHATEAFF
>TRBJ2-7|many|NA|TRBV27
TGTGCCAGCAGTCAGATAAGGACGGGCCGAACGCTCTACGAGCAGTACTTC
CASSQIRTGRTLYEQYF
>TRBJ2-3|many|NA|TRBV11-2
TGTGCCAGCAGCCCCCAACTAGTTGTGACAGATACGCAGTATTTT
CASSPQLVVTDTQYF
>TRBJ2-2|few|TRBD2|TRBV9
TGTGCCAGCAGCGATCCTAGCGGGGTTAACACCGGGGAGCTGTTTTTT
CASSDPSGVNTGELFF
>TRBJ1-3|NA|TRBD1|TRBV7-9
TGTGCCAGCAGCCCTTCGTCAGACAGGGGCTTTGGAAACACCATATATTTT
CASSPSSDRGFGNTIYF
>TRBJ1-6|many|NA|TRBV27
TGTGCCAGCAGTGACTCCTATAATTCACCCCTCCACTTT
CASSDSYNSPLHF
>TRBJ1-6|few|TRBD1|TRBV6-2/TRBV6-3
TGTGCCAGCAGACACCCCCGGGACAGGGTGTCGGGACCCCTCCACTTT
CASRHPRDRVSGPLHF
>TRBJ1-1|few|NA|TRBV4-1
TGCGCCAGCAGCCATGGCCGAATGAACACTGAAGCTTTCTTT
CASSHGRMNTEAFF
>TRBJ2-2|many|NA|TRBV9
TGTGCCAGCAGCGTAGGGCAGGGATGGACCGGGGAGCTGTTTTTT
CASSVGQGWTGELFF
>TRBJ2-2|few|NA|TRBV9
TGTGCCAGCAGCGTGACAGGCGGGGGAGCCACCGGGGAGCTGTTTTTT
CASSVTGGGATGELFF
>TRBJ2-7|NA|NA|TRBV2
TGTGCCAAGGCTCCGGGACGGGGATCCTACGAGCAGTACTTC
CAKAPGRGSYEQYF
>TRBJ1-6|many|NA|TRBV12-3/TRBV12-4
TGTGCCAGCAGTTTAACCAGGGTTAATTCACCCCTCCACTTT
CASSLTRVNSPLHF
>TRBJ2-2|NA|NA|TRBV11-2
TGTGCCAGCAGCCCTACTGTTCTGTGGGGTAGGGAAATCGCCGGGGAGCTGTTTTTT
CASSPTVLWGREIAGELFF
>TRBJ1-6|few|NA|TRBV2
TGTGCCAGCAGTGTAGGGACGGTGAGCTCCTATAATTCACCCCTCCACTTT
CASSVGTVSSYNSPLHF